This TCR beta chain was sequenced for a study of blood T cell repertoires in COVID-19. Study-wide background: Donors in the United States, Italy and Spain gave samples during acute or convalescent COVID-19. PBMCs, B-cell-depleted T cells, or T cells provided the cDNA or gDNA that made up the material.

Germline V gives CDR1 MNHEY, CDR2 SMNVEV (reference sequence). V trimming: 8 bases; J trimming: 7 bases; junction bases outside the gene matches: 9. The CDR3 has 14 residues. Authors' analysis steps: Researchers report that nucleated cell counts were estimated from reference gene primer amplification. Assay used: immunoSEQ multiplex PCR; TCRdb lists only in-frame clones, some missing. Clone size and the V and J calls come from that table; the DNA yielded D and trimming. The data hold approximately 400,000 clones, with roughly 90% observed a single time. The receptor was derived from a man in his forties or fifties with acute or convalescent COVID-19. Source material: peripheral blood. V and J are TRBV27 and TRBJ1-2, with TRBD1 matching 11 bases. CDR3 sequence (DNA): TGTGCCAGCGGGAGAGGACAGGGGGCCGGTGGCTACACCTTC. It yields the protein CASGRGQGAGGYTF.